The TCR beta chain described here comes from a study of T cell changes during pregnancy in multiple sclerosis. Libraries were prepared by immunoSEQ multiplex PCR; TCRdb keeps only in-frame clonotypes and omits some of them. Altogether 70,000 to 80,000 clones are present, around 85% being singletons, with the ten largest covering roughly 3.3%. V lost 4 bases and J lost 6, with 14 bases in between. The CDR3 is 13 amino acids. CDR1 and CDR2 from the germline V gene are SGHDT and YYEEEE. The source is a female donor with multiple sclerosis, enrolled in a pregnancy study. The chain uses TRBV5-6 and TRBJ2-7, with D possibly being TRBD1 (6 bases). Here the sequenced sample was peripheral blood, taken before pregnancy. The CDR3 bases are TGTGCCAGCAGCCGGGACACCCCCTCCGAGCAGTACTTC. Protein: CASSRDTPSEQYF.